What follows is one TCR beta chain and its context. The PCR ran on 60 Vbeta and 13 Jbeta primers. Clones were read by immunoSEQ multiplex PCR, and TCRdb kept only the in-frame ones, dropping some. The sample comprises roughly 120,000 clones, approximately 82% of which are singletons, and 13% rests with the top ten. There are 14 residues in the CDR3. From germline, CDR1 is KGHSY and CDR2 FQNENV. This entry is derived from a study of cytomegalovirus exposure and HLA in healthy donors. The chain joins TRBV16 to TRBJ2-5, with 10 bases lining up with TRBD1. The J call could be wrong; TRBJ2-7 is a better fit for the DNA end. The sequence was obtained from a man aged 30-40 years in good health and CMV-seropositive. The sequenced material came from PBMCs. CDR3 sequence: CASSPRTGGYEQYF. The CDR3 DNA follows: TGTGCCAGCAGCCCACGGACAGGGGGCTACGAGCAGTACTTC.